These T cell receptor beta chains were read from a single sample in a study of blood T cell repertoires in COVID-19. Assay: immunoSEQ multiplex PCR; the TCRdb copy retains only in-frame clones and omits some. The profile covers fewer than 60,000 clones, with around 87% appearing a single time and around 9.1% taken by the ten largest. Material for sequencing was peripheral blood. These receptors came from a human donor with acute or convalescent COVID-19. The donor label of this sample is uncertain. Each CDR3 is given with its conserved first and last residue. The order of the fields is J gene, clone size, V gene, D gene, CDR3 length, CDR3 DNA, CDR3 protein. D genes are given only for firm matches. For some rows the clone size is stated as once, few or many, or as a class when expanded; others skip it.

>TRBJ2-2|.|TRBV9|TRBD1|16
TGTGCCAGCAGCGTAGACACAGGGGCTTCTACCGGGGAGCTGTTTTTT
CASSVDTGASTGELFF
>TRBJ2-7|.|TRBV5-6|TRBD1|15
TGTGCCAGCAGCCAACAGGGGCGGATTCATGACGAGCAGTACTTC
CASSQQGRIHDEQYF
>TRBJ2-3|.|TRBV29-1|.|16
TGCAGCGTGAGGGGTAGGGACACACTAGTAATGGATACGCAGTATTTT
CSVRGRDTLVMDTQYF
>TRBJ2-1|.|TRBV7-7|TRBD1|15
TGTGCTAGCAGCTTACACAGGGGGCCAAGCAATGAGCAGTTCTTC
CASSLHRGPSNEQFF
>TRBJ2-2|.|TRBV7-8|.|14
TGTGCCAGCAGCCGAGGGGGGGACACCGGGGAGCTGTTTTTT
CASSRGGDTGELFF
>TRBJ2-5|.|TRBV15|TRBD1|15
TGTGCCACCAGCAGAGACTGGGACAGCGAAGAGACCCAGTACTTC
CATSRDWDSEETQYF
>TRBJ1-3|.|TRBV19|.|14
TGTGCCAGTACTCCAAGAGGGCCTGGAAACACCATATATTTT
CASTPRGPGNTIYF
>TRBJ2-1|.|TRBV10-1|TRBD1|17
TGCGCCAGCAGTGAGTCAGTAGGACAGGGAACCTACAATGAGCAGTTCTTC
CASSESVGQGTYNEQFF
>TRBJ1-2|.|TRBV19|.|15
TGTGCCAGTAGTCCCCTGATCGACCCGGGGTATGGCTACACCTTC
CASSPLIDPGYGYTF
>TRBJ2-2|.|TRBV5-1|.|16
TGCGCCAGCAGCTTTACGATAGCGGACGACACCGGGGAGCTGTTTTTT
CASSFTIADDTGELFF
>TRBJ2-5|.|TRBV5-1|.|15
TGCGCCAGCAGCTTGGCTCGCCAGGGCGAGACAAGCCCGTACTTC
CASSLARQGETSPYF
>TRBJ2-1|.|TRBV14|.|14
TGTGCCAGCAGCTGGACAAATTTATACAATGAGCAGTTCTTC
CASSWTNLYNEQFF
>TRBJ1-6|.|TRBV9|TRBD1|16
TGTGCCAGCAGCGGACTCATGACAGGGGGCTCTTCACCCCTCCACTTT
CASSGLMTGGSSPLHF
>TRBJ2-3|.|TRBV18|.|16
TGTGCCAGCTCACCCAATGCCGGGGGAGGCACAGATACGCAGTATTTT
CASSPNAGGGTDTQYF
>TRBJ2-1|.|TRBV5-1|.|13
TGCGCCAGCAGCTTCCCAACGAGAGGTGAGCAGTTCTTC
CASSFPTRGEQFF
>TRBJ2-1|.|TRBV7-3|TRBD1|13
TGTGCCAGCAGCTGGGACAGGGGGAATGAGCAGTTCTTC
CASSWDRGNEQFF
>TRBJ2-7|.|TRBV27|TRBD1|16
TGTGCCAGCAGTTTATTCGCCGGGACAGGGGCGTTTCGACAGTACTTC
CASSLFAGTGAFRQYF
>TRBJ2-6|.|TRBV29-1|TRBD1|20
TGCAGCGTTGAAGATGGACCCGCCGGGACAGGGGGTTCTGGGGCCAACGTCCTGACTTTC
CSVEDGPAGTGGSGANVLTF
>TRBJ2-1|once|TRBV5-1|TRBD1|14
TGCGCCAGCAGCTTACGGACAGGCTACGATGAGCAGTTCTTC
CASSLRTGYDEQFF
>TRBJ1-5|few|TRBV6-5|TRBD1|14
TGTGCCAGCAGGGGGACAGCGGCTGGTCAGCCCCAGCATTTT
CASRGTAAGQPQHF
>TRBJ2-5|.|TRBV3-1/TRBV3-2|TRBD1|15
TGTGCCAGCAGCCAGGCCGGGACAGGGACAGAGACCCAGTACTTC
CASSQAGTGTETQYF
>TRBJ2-2|.|TRBV5-5|TRBD1|15
TGTGCCAGCAGCTTAAGGGACAGGGGTCACGGGGAGCTGTTTTTT
CASSLRDRGHGELFF
>TRBJ2-7|.|TRBV4-1|TRBD2|15
TGCGCCAGCAGCATCGGACTAGCGGGTTCCTTAGAGCAGTACTTC
CASSIGLAGSLEQYF
>TRBJ2-3|.|TRBV3-1/TRBV3-2|TRBD2|17
TGTGCCAGCAGCCAAGGGGGAGGGGCAGGCAGCACAGATACGCAGTATTTT
CASSQGGGAGSTDTQYF
>TRBJ1-3|.|TRBV9|.|15
TGTGCCAGCAGCGAGGGGCCCCGCTCTGGAAACACCATATATTTT
CASSEGPRSGNTIYF
>TRBJ1-4|.|TRBV3-1/TRBV3-2|.|15
TGTGCCAGCAGCAAAAGACGGGGAGCAAATGAAAAACTGTTTTTT
CASSKRRGANEKLFF
>TRBJ1-4|.|TRBV2|.|14
TGTGCCAGCAGCATATCGAGGACTAATGAAAAACTGTTTTTT
CASSISRTNEKLFF
>TRBJ2-4|.|TRBV7-2|.|14
TGTGCCAGCAGCCCCGGGGAAAGGACCAGCATTCAGTACTTC
CASSPGERTSIQYF
>TRBJ2-6|.|TRBV19|TRBD1|18
TGTGCCAGTAGTATTCAGGGGACAGGAGAGTCTGGGGCCAACGTCCTGACTTTC
CASSIQGTGESGANVLTF